The 28 T cell receptor beta chains below come from one sample, sequenced in a study of PD-1 blockade in classical Hodgkin lymphoma. Profiled with immunoSEQ multiplex PCR; TCRdb holds only in-frame clones, not every one. In the table there are tens of thousands of clones, 78% of which are singletons. Noted time point: cycle 4 day 1 (C4D1), after 6 weeks of nivolumab. All patients relapsed after autologous stem cell transplantation, and brentuximab vedotin exposure varied. The sample was peripheral blood mononuclear cells (PBMCs), taken before the fourth cycle of nivolumab. These receptor sequences come from a human donor with classical Hodgkin lymphoma.

The count of this clone is one. The rearrangement links TRBV19 to TRBJ1-1; 10 positions match TRBD1. The germline V gene encodes CDR1 LNHDA and CDR2 SQIVND (reference sequence). There are 13 residues in the CDR3. The junction had 4 bases not matched to a gene; V was cut back by 3 bases and J by 9 bases. The CDR3 nucleotides are TGTGCCAGTAGTATTGGGACAGGGGCGAAAGCTTTCTTT. It yields the protein CASSIGTGAKAFF.

This rearrangement joins TRBV19 to TRBJ2-3, with TRBD2 as a possible D gene (5 bases). Per the germline V gene, CDR1 is LNHDA and CDR2 is SQIVND (reference sequence). The CDR3 sequence is 18 residues long. Trimming took 4 bases from V and 0 from J, leaving 20 bases between them. The CDR3 reads CASSTLRKSGGSTDTQYF. The CDR3 region has the DNA TGTGCCAGTAGTACCCTCAGGAAGAGCGGAGGAAGCACAGATACGCAGTATTTT.

A few counts support this clone. V and J are TRBV5-1 and TRBJ2-3; TRBD2 agrees at 9 bases. V lost 3 bases, J lost 1 base, and 6 bases stayed unmatched. The CDR3 extends over 16 amino acids. Germline CDR1 reads SGHRS; CDR2 reads YFSETQ. CDR3 bases: TGCGCCAGCAGCTCCGATATAGCGGGGGGCACAGATACGCAGTATTTT. It translates to CASSSDIAGGTDTQYF. The variable domain in full, with the rest retrieved from reference TRBV5-1 and TRBJ2-3, is KAGVTQTPRYLIKTRGQQVTLSCSPISGHRSVSWYQQTPGQGLQFLFEYFSETQRNKGNFPGRFSGRQFSNSRSEMNVSTLELGDSALYLCASSSDIAGGTDTQYFGPGTRLTVL.

The chain has TRBV7-8 and TRBJ1-2, with 7 bases lining up with TRBD1. CDR3 length: 16 residues. Germline V CDR1 and CDR2: SGHVS, FQNEAQ. The trim removed 1 base at V and 8 bases at J, leaving 13 bases unmatched. The CDR3 DNA sequence: TGTGCCAGCAGCTTAGGAAGGACAGGAGGGGTTCGGGGCTACACCTTC. This codes for CASSLGRTGGVRGYTF.

CDR3 DNA sequence: TGTGCCAGCAGTGATGGTGAAAATGAAAAACTGTTTTTT. It specifies CASSDGENEKLFF. The genes are TRBV2 and TRBJ1-4; D gene ambiguous. CDR3 length: 13 amino acids. V was cut by 3 bases and J by 5 bases, with 7 bases left in between. The germline V gene encodes CDR1 SNHLY and CDR2 FYNNEI.

The chain has TRBV5-6 and TRBJ2-3; possibly TRBD2 for D (6 bases). CDR3 length: 14 residues. The V and J ends lost 1 base and 9 bases respectively, with 15 bases between them. Germline V gene lookup returns CDR1 SGHDT and CDR2 YYEEEE. The CDR3 protein is CASSLYAPGDTQYF. The CDR3 bases are TGTGCCAGCAGCTTGTACGCCCCGGGGGACACGCAGTATTTT.

A few counts support this clone. The genes are TRBV7-2 and TRBJ1-2; D is ambiguous. The CDR3 has 14 amino acids. The V and J ends lost 1 base and 2 bases respectively, with 8 bases between them. CDR1 and CDR2 (germline): SGHTA, FQGNSA. The CDR3 nucleotides read TGTGCCAGCAGCTTAGGACCCGGGAACTATGGCTACACCTTC. Encoded protein: CASSLGPGNYGYTF. Looking up the rest from reference TRBV7-2 and TRBJ1-2 gives the full variable domain: GAGVSQSPSNKVTEKGKDVELRCDPISGHTALYWYRQSLGQGLEFLIYFQGNSAPDKSGLPSDRFSAERTGGSVSTLTIQRTQQEDSAVYLCASSLGPGNYGYTFGSGTRLTVV.

This clone was seen only a few times. The chain links TRBV2 to TRBJ1-6; 7 nucleotides match TRBD1. Germline CDR1 is SNHLY and CDR2 is FYNNEI. CDR3 length equals 17 residues. Trimming cost V 5 bases and J 6 bases; bases outside gene matches: 13. The CDR3 region has the DNA TGTGCCAGCAGTCCGGCCAGGGGGGGTATGGGTAATTCACCCCTCCACTTT. Protein product: CASSPARGGMGNSPLHF.

The chain recombines TRBV6-5 with TRBJ1-6, with D perhaps matching TRBD1 (6 bases). V was cut by 10 bases and J by 10 bases, with 14 bases left in between. The CDR3 contains 12 residues. The germline CDR1 and CDR2 sequences are MNHEY and SVGAGI. CDR3 in DNA: TGTGCCATCATGGGGCAGGGGTCACCCCTCCACTTT. It is translated as CAIMGQGSPLHF.

This chain connects TRBV7-9 to TRBJ2-7; D gene uncertain. Germline CDR1 and CDR2: SEHNR and FQNEAQ (reference sequence). V lost 3 bases, J lost 1 base, and 10 bases lay in between. CDR3 length: 14 amino acids. The CDR3 loop is CASSLRGPSYEQYF. In DNA, the CDR3 is TGTGCCAGCAGCTTGCGCGGACCATCCTACGAGCAGTACTTC.

The CDR3 DNA sequence: TGTGCCAGCATAAAGGGGATCGGAGCCTATGGCTACACCTTC. This sequence encodes CASIKGIGAYGYTF. The rearrangement uses TRBV6-1 and TRBJ1-2; tentative D call: TRBD1 (5 bases). In germline, CDR1 is MNHNS, CDR2 SASEGT. V shed 7 bases and J shed 4 bases, with 16 bases lying between them. This CDR3 is 14 amino acids long.

This clone was observed a single time. This chain links TRBV7-9 with TRBJ2-3, with TRBD2 identical over 12 bases. V was pared by 1 base and J by 5 bases, with 10 bases of the junction left unmatched. Germline loops: CDR1 SEHNR, CDR2 FQNEAQ (reference sequence). The CDR3 contains 18 residues. CDR3 in amino acids: CASSLERLAGGRGDTQYF. The CDR3 nucleotides read TGTGCCAGCAGCTTAGAACGTCTAGCGGGGGGGCGAGGAGATACGCAGTATTTT.

The V call is TRBV11-3, the J call TRBJ2-1; 8 nucleotides match TRBD2. The CDR3 has 14 amino acids. Germline V gives CDR1 SGHNT, CDR2 YENEEA. Trimming cost V 0 bases and J 7 bases; bases outside gene matches: 2. The CDR3: CASSLDGRGNEQFF. The CDR3 region has the DNA TGTGCCAGCAGCTTAGACGGGAGGGGTAATGAGCAGTTCTTC.

The CDR3 region is CASTGGTGELFF. CDR3 sequence (DNA): TGTGCCAGCACAGGGGGGACCGGGGAGCTGTTTTTT. The gene calls are TRBV27 and TRBJ2-2, with D maybe TRBD1 (7 bases). In germline, CDR1 is MNHEY, CDR2 SMNVEV (reference sequence). Trimming cost V 7 bases and J 5 bases, with 8 bases left between them. CDR3 length equals 12 residues.

This clone was observed a single time. The chain uses TRBV2 and TRBJ1-1, with TRBD1 matching over 7 bases. The CDR3 sequence is 15 residues long. CDR1 is SNHLY, CDR2 FYNNEI, per germline. V dropped 5 bases and J dropped 4; count of bases not matched to a gene: 10. The CDR3 sequence: CASSSAGTVATEAFF. The CDR3 DNA reads as TGTGCCAGCAGTTCGGCCGGGACAGTCGCCACTGAAGCTTTCTTT.

The chain couples TRBV11-2 to TRBJ1-1, with TRBD1 identical over 7 bases. Germline V gives CDR1 SGHAT, CDR2 FQNNGV. V lost 2 bases to trimming and J lost 0 bases; unmatched junction nucleotides: 15. CDR3 length: 19 residues. CDR3: CASSLRGGLSGRMNTEAFF. The CDR3 coding sequence is TGTGCCAGCAGCTTACGAGGGGGCCTGTCTGGTCGCATGAACACTGAAGCTTTCTTT.

The gene calls are TRBV7-8 and TRBJ2-7, with a tentative D call TRBD1 (6 bases). V shed 2 bases and J shed 1 base, with 12 bases lying between them. The length of the CDR3 is 15 residues. Germline CDR1 reads SGHVS; CDR2 reads FQNEAQ. CDR3 coding DNA: TGTGCCAGCAGCTTATACCAGGGGTTGTCCTACGAGCAGTACTTC. Protein: CASSLYQGLSYEQYF.

The gene calls are TRBV5-1 and TRBJ1-2, with D unclear. V was pared by 1 base and J by 2 bases, with 9 bases between. The germline CDR1 and CDR2 sequences are SGHRS and YFSETQ. This CDR3 spans 14 amino acids. Here the CDR3 DNA reads TGCGCCAGCAGCTTGCCGGGGATCAACTATGGCTACACCTTC. It codes for CASSLPGINYGYTF.

V gene TRBV30 combines with J gene TRBJ2-1; 14 bases are shared with TRBD2. The germline V gene has CDR1 GTSNPN and CDR2 SVGIG (reference sequence). This CDR3 is 14 amino acids long. The ends lost 3 bases at V and 9 bases at J; junction bases unmatched: 4. The DNA for the CDR3 is TGTGCCTGGAGGGGGACTAGCGGGAGTATTGAGCAGTTCTTC. Residues: CAWRGTSGSIEQFF.

This sequence joins TRBV6-1 and TRBJ2-5; 10 bases line up with TRBD2. CDR3 size: 15 residues. Germline V gives CDR1 MNHNS, CDR2 SASEGT. J was trimmed by 2 bases and V by 4 bases; bases with no gene match: 4. The CDR3 protein is CASSGLAGGQETQYF. The CDR3 nucleotides are TGTGCCAGCAGTGGACTAGCGGGCGGGCAAGAGACCCAGTACTTC.

This clone has more than one count but fewer than ten. The chain has TRBV5-5 and TRBJ1-2; 7 bases match TRBD1. Germline V gene sequence: CDR1 SGHKS, CDR2 YYEKEE (reference sequence). There are 13 residues in the CDR3. J lost 4 bases, V lost 5 bases, and 5 bases had no gene match. The CDR3 DNA follows: TGTGCCAGCAGTATCCGGGACAGCTATGGCTACACCTTC. Translating gives CASSIRDSYGYTF.

This clone was recorded many times. The V gene is TRBV5-4, the J gene TRBJ1-6; D ambiguous. From germline, CDR1 is SGHNT and CDR2 YYREEE (reference sequence). With 3 bases removed from V and 8 bases from J, the gap between germline ends came to 12 bases. The CDR3 sequence is 14 residues long. DNA for the CDR3: TGTGCCAGCAGCTGGGGAGGAGAGGATTCACCCCTCCACTTT. It is translated as CASSWGGEDSPLHF.

This chain joins TRBV5-1 and TRBJ2-1, with D possibly called TRBD1 or TRBD2 (5 bases each). CDR1 is SGHRS, CDR2 YFSETQ, per germline. V dropped 0 bases and J dropped 7 bases, with 8 bases sitting between them. The CDR3 has 13 residues. Here the CDR3 DNA reads TGCGCCAGCAGCTTGGGAGGGACGAATGAGCAGTTCTTC. Translation gives CASSLGGTNEQFF.

A note on this clone: One end of the junction does not line up with germline, which may come from a read error. The gene calls are TRBV5-1 and TRBJ1-1; 10 bases fit TRBD1. The CDR3 runs to 18 residues. In germline, CDR1 is SGHRS, CDR2 YFSETQ. This chain's CDR3 is CASSFGGQGRFLKTEAFF. CDR3 bases: TGCGCCAGCAGCTTTGGGGGACAGGGGAGATTTCTGAAGACTGAAGCTTTCTTT.

This chain uses TRBV5-4 with TRBJ2-7; 9 bases match TRBD1. V was pared by 0 bases and J by 0 bases, with 1 base of the junction left unmatched. CDR3 size: 15 residues. The V gene's germline CDR1 is SGHNT and CDR2 YYREEE (reference sequence). CDR3 region: CASSLGTGASYEQYF. The CDR3, as DNA: TGTGCCAGCAGCTTGGGGACAGGGGCCTCCTACGAGCAGTACTTC.

The chain links TRBV6-6 to TRBJ1-5; 11 positions match TRBD1. The germline CDR1 and CDR2 sequences are MNHNY and SVGAGI (reference sequence). This CDR3 contains 14 residues. V lost 6 bases to trimming and J lost 7 bases; unmatched junction nucleotides: 5. The CDR3 DNA is TGTGCCAGCAGGCCGGGACAGGGGGAACAGCCCCAGCATTTT. Amino acids: CASRPGQGEQPQHF.

The rearrangement links TRBV6-5 to TRBJ2-1, with no clear D. The CDR3 has 14 amino acids. The V gene lost 3 bases and the J gene lost 4 bases, with 10 bases spanning the gap. Germline CDR1 is MNHEY and CDR2 is SVGAGI. CDR3 in amino acids: CASSYPPQYNEQFF. Here the CDR3 DNA reads TGTGCCAGCAGTTATCCCCCTCAATACAATGAGCAGTTCTTC.

The V call is TRBV12-5, the J call TRBJ2-1; possible D gene TRBD2, 5 bases. V was clipped by 7 bases and J by 6 bases, with 19 bases between them. Germline CDR1 is LGHNT and CDR2 is FRNRAP. CDR3 length: 15 residues. The CDR3 nucleotides read TGTGCTAGTGCGCCAGCCCTTACTAGAGGCAATGAGCAGTTCTTC. It encodes CASAPALTRGNEQFF.